The entry that follows covers one T cell receptor beta chain sequence. What it recognizes is unknown. The PCR used 60 Vbeta and 13 Jbeta primers. Some clones are missing from TCRdb's copy, which holds only in-frame ones; the method was immunoSEQ multiplex PCR. The sample contains some 91,000 clones, under 80% of which appear only once. This entry comes from a study of cytomegalovirus exposure and HLA in healthy donors. Regarding the study as a whole: As a later analysis revealed, most CMV-associated TCR beta chains appeared HLA-restricted. As a later analysis revealed, the rate of TCR association differed by HLA locus, with DRB1 most and HLA-C fewest.

The V gene's germline CDR1 is SGHTA and CDR2 FQGNSA. After removal of 3 bases from V and 6 bases from J, the junction contained 0 bases not matched to a gene. CDR3 length: 14 amino acids. Despite likely unrecorded immune exposures, the donors were nominally healthy at the time of sampling. This receptor was identified in a man aged 40-49 years in good health and CMV-seropositive. V and J are TRBV7-2 and TRBJ2-1; 12 positions agree with TRBD2. The sequencing sample was made of PBMCs. The chain's CDR3 is CASSLGLAGNEQFF. In DNA, the CDR3 is TGTGCCAGCAGCTTGGGACTAGCGGGCAATGAGCAGTTCTTC.